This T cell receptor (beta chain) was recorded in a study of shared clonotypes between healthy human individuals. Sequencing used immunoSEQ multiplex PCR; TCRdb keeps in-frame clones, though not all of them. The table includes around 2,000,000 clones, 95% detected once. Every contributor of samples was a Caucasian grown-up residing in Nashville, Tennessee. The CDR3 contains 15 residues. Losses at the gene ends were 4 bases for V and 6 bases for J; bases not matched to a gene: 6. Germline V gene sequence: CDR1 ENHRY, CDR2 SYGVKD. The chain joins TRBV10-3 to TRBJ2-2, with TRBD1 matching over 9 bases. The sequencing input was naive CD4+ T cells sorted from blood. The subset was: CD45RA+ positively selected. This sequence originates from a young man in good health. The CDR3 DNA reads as TGTGCCATCAGTGCGGGACAGGGTTACGCCGGGGAGCTGTTTTTT. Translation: CAISAGQGYAGELFF.